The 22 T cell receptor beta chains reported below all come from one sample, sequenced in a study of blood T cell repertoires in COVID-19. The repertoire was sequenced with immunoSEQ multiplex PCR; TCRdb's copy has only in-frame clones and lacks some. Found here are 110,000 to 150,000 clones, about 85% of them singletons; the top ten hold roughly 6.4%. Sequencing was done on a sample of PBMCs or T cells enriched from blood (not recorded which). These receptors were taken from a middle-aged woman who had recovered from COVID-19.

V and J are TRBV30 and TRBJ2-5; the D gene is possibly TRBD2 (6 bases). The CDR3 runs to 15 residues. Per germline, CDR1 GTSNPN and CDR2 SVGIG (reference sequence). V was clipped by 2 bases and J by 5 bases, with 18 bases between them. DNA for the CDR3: TGTGCCTGGAGTCGTGGGGCTAGCGAGGCGGAGACCCAGTACTTC. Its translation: CAWSRGASEAETQYF. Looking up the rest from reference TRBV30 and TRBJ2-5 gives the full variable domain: SQTIHQWPATLVQPVGSPLSLECTVEGTSNPNLYWYRQAAGRGLQLLFYSVGIGQISSEVPQNLSASRPQDRQFILSSKKLLLSDSGFYLCAWSRGASEAETQYFGPGTRLLVL.

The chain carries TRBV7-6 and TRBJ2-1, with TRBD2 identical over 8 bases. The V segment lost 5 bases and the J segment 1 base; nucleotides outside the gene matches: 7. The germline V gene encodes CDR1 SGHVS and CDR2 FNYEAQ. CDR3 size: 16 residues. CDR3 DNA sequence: TGTGCCAGCAGCCCCCAGCGGGGGAATTCCTACAATGAGCAGTTCTTC. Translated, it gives CASSPQRGNSYNEQFF.

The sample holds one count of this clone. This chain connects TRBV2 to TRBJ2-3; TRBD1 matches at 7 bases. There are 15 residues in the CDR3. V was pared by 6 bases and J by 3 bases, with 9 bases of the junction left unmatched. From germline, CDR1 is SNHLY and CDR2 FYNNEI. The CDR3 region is CASSAGTVSTDTQYF. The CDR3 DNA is TGTGCCAGCAGCGCCGGGACAGTTAGTACAGATACGCAGTATTTT.

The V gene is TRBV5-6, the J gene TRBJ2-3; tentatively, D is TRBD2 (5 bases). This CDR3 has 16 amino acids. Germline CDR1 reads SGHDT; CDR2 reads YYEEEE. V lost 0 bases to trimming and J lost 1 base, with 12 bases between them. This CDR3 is CASSLVSGWGTDTQYF. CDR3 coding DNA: TGTGCCAGCAGCTTGGTGTCGGGGTGGGGCACAGATACGCAGTATTTT.

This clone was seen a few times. CDR3 nucleotide sequence: TGTGCCAGCAGCTCCCGGGCCCCTAGCGGCCCCCACAATGAGCAGTTCTTC. Protein sequence: CASSSRAPSGPHNEQFF. The chain joins TRBV11-2 to TRBJ2-1, with TRBD2 matching 7 bases. Germline values: CDR1 SGHAT, CDR2 FQNNGV. The CDR3 has 17 residues. Unmatched junction bases numbered 14, after V lost 4 bases and J lost 5 bases.

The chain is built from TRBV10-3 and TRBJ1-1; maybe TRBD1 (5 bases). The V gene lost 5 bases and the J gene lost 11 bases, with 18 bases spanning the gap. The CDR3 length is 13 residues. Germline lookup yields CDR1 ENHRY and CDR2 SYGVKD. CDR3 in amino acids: CAISMPGGEEAFF. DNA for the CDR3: TGTGCCATCAGTATGCCCGGGGGGGAAGAGGCTTTCTTT.

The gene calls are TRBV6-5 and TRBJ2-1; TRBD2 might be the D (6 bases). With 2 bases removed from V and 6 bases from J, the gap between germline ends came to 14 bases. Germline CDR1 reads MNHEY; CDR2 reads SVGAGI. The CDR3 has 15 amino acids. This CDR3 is CASSYGGNLGNEQFF. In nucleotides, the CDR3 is TGTGCCAGCAGTTACGGAGGGAACCTGGGCAATGAGCAGTTCTTC.

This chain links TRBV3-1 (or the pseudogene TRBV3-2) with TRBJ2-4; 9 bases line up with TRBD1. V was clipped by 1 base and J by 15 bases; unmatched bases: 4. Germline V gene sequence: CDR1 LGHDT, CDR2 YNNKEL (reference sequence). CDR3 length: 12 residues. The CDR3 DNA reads TGTGCCAGCAGCCAAGGGGACAGGGCGCGGTACTTC. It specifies CASSQGDRARYF.

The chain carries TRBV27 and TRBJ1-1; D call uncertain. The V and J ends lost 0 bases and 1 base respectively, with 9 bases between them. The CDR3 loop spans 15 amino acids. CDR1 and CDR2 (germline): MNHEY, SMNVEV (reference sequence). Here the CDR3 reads CASSLSRGGNTEAFF. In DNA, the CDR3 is TGTGCCAGCAGTTTATCCCGGGGAGGGAACACTGAAGCTTTCTTT.

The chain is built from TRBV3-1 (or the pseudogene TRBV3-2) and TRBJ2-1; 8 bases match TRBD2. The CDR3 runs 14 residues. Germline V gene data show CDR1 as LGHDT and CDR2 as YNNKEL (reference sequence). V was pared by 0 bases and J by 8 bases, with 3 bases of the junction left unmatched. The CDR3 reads CASSQEELADEQFF. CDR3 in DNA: TGTGCCAGCAGCCAAGAAGAACTAGCGGATGAGCAGTTCTTC.

The CDR3 loop is CASSLDITGGTEAFF. The CDR3 DNA reads TGTGCCAGCAGCTTAGATATCACAGGGGGCACTGAAGCTTTCTTT. The genes are TRBV11-2 and TRBJ1-1, with 8 bases identical to TRBD1. After removal of 0 bases from V and 4 bases from J, the junction contained 4 bases not matched to a gene. The CDR3 consists of 15 residues. Germline CDR1 reads SGHAT; CDR2 reads FQNNGV. The variable domain in full, completed from reference TRBV11-2 and TRBJ1-1, reads EAGVAQSPRYKIIEKRQSVAFWCNPISGHATLYWYQQILGQGPKLLIQFQNNGVVDDSQLPKDRFSAERLKGVDSTLKIQPAKLEDSAVYLCASSLDITGGTEAFFGQGTRLTVV.

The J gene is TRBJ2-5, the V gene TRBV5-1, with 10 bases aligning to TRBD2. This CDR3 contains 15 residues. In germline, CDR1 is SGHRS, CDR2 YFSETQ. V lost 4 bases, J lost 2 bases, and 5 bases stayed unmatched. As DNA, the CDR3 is TGCGCCAGCAGCCCACAACTAGCGGGGCAAGAGACCCAGTACTTC. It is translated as CASSPQLAGQETQYF.

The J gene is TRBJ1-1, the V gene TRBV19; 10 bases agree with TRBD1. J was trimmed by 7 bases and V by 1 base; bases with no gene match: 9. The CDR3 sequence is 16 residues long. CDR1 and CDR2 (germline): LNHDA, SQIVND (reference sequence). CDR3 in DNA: TGTGCCAGTAGTATAGGACAGGGGGCGTATCGGGGTGAAGCTTTCTTT. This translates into CASSIGQGAYRGEAFF.

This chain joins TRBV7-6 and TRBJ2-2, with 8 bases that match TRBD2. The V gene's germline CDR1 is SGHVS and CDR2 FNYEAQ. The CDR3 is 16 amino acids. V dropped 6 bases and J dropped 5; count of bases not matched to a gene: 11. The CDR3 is CASRGSGIPGTGELFF. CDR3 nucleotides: TGTGCCAGCAGAGGTAGCGGGATTCCCGGAACCGGGGAGCTGTTTTTT. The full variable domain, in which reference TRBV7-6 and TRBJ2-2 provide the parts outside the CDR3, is GAGVSQSPRYKVTKRGQDVALRCDPISGHVSLYWYRQALGQGPEFLTYFNYEAQQDKSGLPNDRFSAERPEGSISTLTIQRTEQRDSAMYRCASRGSGIPGTGELFFGEGSRLTVL.

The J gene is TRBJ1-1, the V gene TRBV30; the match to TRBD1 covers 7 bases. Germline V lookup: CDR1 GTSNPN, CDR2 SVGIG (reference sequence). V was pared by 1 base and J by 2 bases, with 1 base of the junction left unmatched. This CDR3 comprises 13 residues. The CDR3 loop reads CAWSGDSNTEAFF. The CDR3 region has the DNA TGTGCCTGGAGTGGGGACAGTAACACTGAAGCTTTCTTT.

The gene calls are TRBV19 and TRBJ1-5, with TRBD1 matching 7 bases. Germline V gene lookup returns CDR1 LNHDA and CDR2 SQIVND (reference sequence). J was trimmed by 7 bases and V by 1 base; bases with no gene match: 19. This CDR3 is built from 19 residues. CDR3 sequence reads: CASSIGMMVRGLFGQPQHF. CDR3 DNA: TGTGCCAGTAGTATAGGCATGATGGTAAGGGGGCTTTTCGGGCAGCCCCAGCATTTT. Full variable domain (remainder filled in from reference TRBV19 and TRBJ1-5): DGGITQSPKYLFRKEGQNVTLSCEQNLNHDAMYWYRQDPGQGLRLIYYSQIVNDFQKGDIAEGYSVSREKKESFPLTVTSAQKNPTAFYLCASSIGMMVRGLFGQPQHFGDGTRLSIL.

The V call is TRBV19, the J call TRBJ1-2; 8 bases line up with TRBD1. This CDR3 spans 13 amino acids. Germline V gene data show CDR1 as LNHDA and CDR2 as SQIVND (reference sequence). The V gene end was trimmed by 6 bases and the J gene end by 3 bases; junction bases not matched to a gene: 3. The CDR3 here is CASSGQGDYGYTF. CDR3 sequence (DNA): TGTGCCAGTAGCGGACAGGGCGACTATGGCTACACCTTC.

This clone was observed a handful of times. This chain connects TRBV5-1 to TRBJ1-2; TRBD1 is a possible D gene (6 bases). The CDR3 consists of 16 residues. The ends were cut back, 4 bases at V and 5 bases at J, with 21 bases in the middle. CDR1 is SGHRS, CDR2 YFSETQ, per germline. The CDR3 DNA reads TGCGCCAGCAGCCCTCAAACAGGGACGGCCTTTTATGGCTACACCTTC. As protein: CASSPQTGTAFYGYTF.

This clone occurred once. CDR3 protein: CASSLSPAGGAYNEQFF. The DNA of the CDR3 is TGTGCCAGCAGCTTATCCCCAGCGGGAGGGGCCTACAATGAGCAGTTCTTC. This chain connects TRBV7-3 to TRBJ2-1, with 10 bases fitting TRBD2. V gave up 2 bases and J gave up 2 bases; unmatched junction bases: 6. CDR1 and CDR2 from the germline V gene are SGHTA and FQGTGA. The CDR3 has 17 residues.

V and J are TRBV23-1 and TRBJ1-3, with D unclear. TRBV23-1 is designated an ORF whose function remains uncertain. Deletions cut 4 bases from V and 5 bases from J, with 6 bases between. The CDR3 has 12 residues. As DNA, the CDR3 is TGCGCCAGCAGTCCCGCGAGAAACACCATATATTTT. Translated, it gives CASSPARNTIYF.

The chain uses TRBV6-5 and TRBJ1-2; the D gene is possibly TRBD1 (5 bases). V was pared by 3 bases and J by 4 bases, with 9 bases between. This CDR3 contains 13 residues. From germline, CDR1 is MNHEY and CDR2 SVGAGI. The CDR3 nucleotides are TGTGCCAGCAGTTATCCTCAGGGCTATGGCTACACCTTC. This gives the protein CASSYPQGYGYTF.

This CDR3 is CSATWGGFTGELFF. For the CDR3, the DNA is TGCAGCGCCACATGGGGGGGTTTCACCGGGGAGCTGTTTTTT. The chain recombines TRBV29-1 with TRBJ2-2, with TRBD2 matching over 7 bases. The length of the CDR3 is 14 residues. J was trimmed by 4 bases and V by 7 bases; bases with no gene match: 9. Germline loops: CDR1 SQVTM, CDR2 ANQGSEA.